By proportion, the clone carrying this TCR beta chain is medium-sized (0.01 to 0.1%). MiXCR, applied by TCRdb to the RT-PCR reads, yields one record per CDR3 protein. This sample yields some 7,600 distinct CDR3 sequences, of which approximately 10% are seen a single time; 45% to 60% belongs to the top ten. Trimming took off 3 bases at V and 8 bases at J, with 5 bases between the two ends. Germline CDR1 and CDR2: SGHTA and FQGNSA. The CDR3 totals 12 residues. This sample was included in a study of patients and donors after allogeneic stem cell transplantation. This sequence originates from a human donor who was either an allogeneic HSCT recipient or a stem cell or donor lymphocyte infusion donor (not recorded which). It is not recorded whose cells these are; they may come from a transplant donor. Material for sequencing was blood, either unsorted or a sorted T cell fraction (not recorded which). This chain joins TRBV7-2 and TRBJ1-6; no clear D gene. The CDR3 coding sequence is TGTGCCAGCAGCTTGGAACATTCACCCCTCCACTTT. Translation gives CASSLEHSPLHF.